This T cell receptor (beta chain) was captured in a study of T-cell reconstitution after alpha-beta-depleted transplantation in children. This CDR3 has 13 amino acids. V dropped 3 bases and J dropped 2 bases, with 7 bases sitting between them. Germline V lookup: CDR1 KGHSH, CDR2 LQKENI. This clonotype appeared many times. The TCRbeta library was prepared with unique molecular identifiers. TCRdb passed the PCR reads through MiXCR, listing each CDR3 protein once. The sample shows 200,000 to 250,000 distinct CDR3 sequences, around 12% of them seen only once. The rearrangement joins TRBV18 to TRBJ1-2; no firm D call. The sequence derives from a human donor who donated a stem cell graft to a child with acute lymphoblastic leukemia. The material sequenced was PBMCs from the stem cell graft donor, taken from the stem cell graft. In DNA form, the CDR3 reads TGTGCCAGCTCACCGGGAGTAAACTATGGCTACACCTTC. Protein sequence: CASSPGVNYGYTF.